This T cell receptor (beta chain) was sequenced for a study of T cells in localized non-small cell lung cancer. Study-wide findings and caveats: A median approximately 60 of the top 100 tumor clones appeared in adjacent lung. Of the tissues analyzed, uninvolved adjacent lung showed maximal T cell clonality, greater than tumor.

This clone was detected a few times. Its target is not known. Profiled with immunoSEQ multiplex PCR; TCRdb holds only in-frame clones, not every one. In the table there are around 29,000 clones, roughly 78% of which are singletons. V shed 4 bases, J shed 0 bases, and the junction held 13 bases outside the gene matches. Germline values: CDR1 SQVTM, CDR2 ANQGSEA. This CDR3 has 17 residues. This clonotype originated in a male donor aged 60 or over with stage II squamous cell lung carcinoma. The rearrangement links TRBV29-1 to TRBJ2-3; 7 bases line up with TRBD2. Sequencing was performed on peripheral blood, taken before any cancer treatment. The CDR3 is CSVVGERGRASTDTQYF. The CDR3 nucleotides read TGCAGCGTTGTGGGCGAGCGGGGACGAGCTAGCACAGATACGCAGTATTTT.